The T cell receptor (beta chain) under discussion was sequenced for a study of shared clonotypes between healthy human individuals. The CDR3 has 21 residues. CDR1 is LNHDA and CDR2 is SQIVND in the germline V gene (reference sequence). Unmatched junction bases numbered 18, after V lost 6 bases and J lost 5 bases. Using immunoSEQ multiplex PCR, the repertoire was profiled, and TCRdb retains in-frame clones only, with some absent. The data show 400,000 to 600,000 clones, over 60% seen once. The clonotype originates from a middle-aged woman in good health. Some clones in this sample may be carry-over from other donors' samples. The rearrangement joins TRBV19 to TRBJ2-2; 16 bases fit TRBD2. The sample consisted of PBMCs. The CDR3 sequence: CASRTGTSGRAGTGITGELFF. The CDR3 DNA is TGTGCCAGTAGGACCGGGACTAGCGGGAGGGCCGGGACGGGGATTACCGGGGAGCTGTTTTTT.